The 9 T cell receptor beta chains presented below share a single source sample, sequenced in a study of CD8 T cells in ankylosing spondylitis. TCRdb processed the 5' RACE reads anew with MiXCR; each CDR3 protein has one entry. The sample lists about 140,000 distinct CDR3 sequences, about an eighth occurring once. The sequenced material came from blood, either unsorted or a sorted T cell fraction (not recorded which). These receptors originate from a female donor with ankylosing spondylitis or in good health (not recorded which).

This clonotype occurred many times. The chain couples TRBV5-1 to TRBJ2-7; tentatively, D is TRBD1 or TRBD2 (5 bases each). Trimming removed 3 bases at V and 1 base at J, with 11 bases between. The germline gives CDR1 SGHRS, CDR2 YFSETQ. The CDR3 runs 14 residues. CDR3 coding DNA: TGCGCCAGCAGCTGGGGGACGGTTTCCTACGAGCAGTACTTC. It translates to CASSWGTVSYEQYF.

This chain joins TRBV5-6 and TRBJ2-1; a possible D gene is TRBD2 (6 bases). V dropped 0 bases and J dropped 6 bases, with 7 bases sitting between them. This CDR3 is built from 13 residues. Germline V gene lookup returns CDR1 SGHDT and CDR2 YYEEEE. The CDR3 DNA sequence: TGTGCCAGCAGCTTGGGGCGGGGCAATGAGCAGTTCTTC. This encodes CASSLGRGNEQFF.

This clonotype was recorded at least ten times. The rearrangement links TRBV13 to TRBJ2-1; a possible D gene is TRBD1 (7 bases). Per the germline V gene, CDR1 is PRHDT and CDR2 is FYEKMQ (reference sequence). The CDR3 spans 15 residues. Trimming removed 5 bases at V and 9 bases at J, with 20 bases between. CDR3 in amino acids: CASSRGGTDWSEQFF. CDR3 coding DNA: TGTGCCAGCAGCCGAGGCGGGACAGATTGGTCTGAGCAGTTCTTC.

Concerning this clonotype: The junction departs from germline at one end; a sequencing error may be responsible. CDR3 residues: CASSLRDSLTF. DNA for the CDR3: TGTGCCAGCAGTTTAAGGGACTCGTTGACTTTC. The chain couples TRBV28 to TRBJ1-2; D may be TRBD1 (5 bases). In germline, CDR1 is MDHEN, CDR2 SYDVKM. This CDR3 contains 11 residues.

This clonotype was detected a few times. A much more abundant neighbour one base away suggests this may be a read error. The chain has TRBV7-6 and TRBJ1-2; 8 positions match TRBD1. Germline-derived CDR1 and CDR2 are SGHVS and FNYEAQ. The CDR3 is 15 residues long. The CDR3 here is CASSPGQGGDYGYPF. The CDR3 nucleotides read TGTGCCAGCAGCCCAGGACAGGGAGGAGACTATGGCTACCCCTTC.

This clonotype has a count of ten or more. The chain has TRBV6-1 and TRBJ2-1; D unclear. This CDR3 contains 12 residues. V lost 4 bases to trimming and J lost 7 bases, with 8 bases between them. Germline-derived CDR1 and CDR2 are MNHNS and SASEGT. The CDR3 region has the DNA TGTGCCAGCAGTGGGACCTTTAATGAGCAGTTCTTC. Its protein product is CASSGTFNEQFF.

This clonotype was recorded at least ten times. This chain connects TRBV20-1 to TRBJ2-5, with 10 bases fitting TRBD2. In germline, CDR1 is DFQATT, CDR2 SNEGSKA (reference sequence). V trimming: 5 bases; J trimming: 3 bases; junction bases outside the gene matches: 6. CDR3 length equals 14 residues. CDR3 nucleotides: TGCAGTGCTGCTCTCGGACTAGCGGAAGAGACCCAGTACTTC. Translating gives CSAALGLAEETQYF.

V usage is TRBV18 and J usage is TRBJ1-3; no reliable D call. Germline CDR1 and CDR2: KGHSH and LQKENI. Trimming left V 3 bases short and J 0 bases short, with 6 bases between. This CDR3 is 14 amino acids long. The CDR3 spells CASSPFVSGNTIYF. The CDR3 nucleotides are TGTGCCAGCTCACCCTTTGTCTCTGGAAACACCATATATTTT.

This clonotype was counted at least ten times. This rearrangement joins TRBV28 to TRBJ2-7; 8 bases are a match to TRBD1. The germline V gene encodes CDR1 MDHEN and CDR2 SYDVKM. Trimming at V came to 3 bases and at J to 4 bases, leaving 8 bases not matched to a gene. The CDR3 loop spans 15 amino acids. The CDR3 nucleotides are TGTGCCAGCAGTTTTGGCTCAGGGGGCCGGTACGAGCAGTACTTC. Its protein product is CASSFGSGGRYEQYF.